Below are 26 T cell receptor beta chains sequenced from a single sample in a study of tumor-infiltrating lymphocytes in localized non-small cell lung cancer. Method: immunoSEQ multiplex PCR; TCRdb's copy keeps in-frame clones and lacks some. The top ten clones hold roughly a tenth of a sample with about 13,000 clones, approximately 71% of them seen once. The source material was uninvolved lung tissue not adjacent to the tumor. The source is a human donor with non-small cell lung cancer.

This chain uses TRBV29-1 with TRBJ2-3; 7 positions agree with TRBD1. Germline CDR1 reads SQVTM; CDR2 reads ANQGSEA. V shed 4 bases and J 6 bases; nucleotides not matched to a gene: 13. The CDR3 has 15 amino acids. This CDR3 reads CSVAAVQGGIDTQYF. For the CDR3, the DNA is TGCAGCGTTGCGGCGGTTCAAGGGGGCATCGATACGCAGTATTTT.

The sample holds a few counts of this clone. This CDR3 is CASSLDTSNQPQHF. CDR3 nucleotide sequence: TGTGCCAGCAGCTTAGACACCTCCAATCAGCCCCAGCATTTT. The V call is TRBV7-2, the J call TRBJ1-5; the D is unclear. Trimming pared 1 base from V and 3 bases from J, leaving 7 bases between. The CDR3 loop spans 14 amino acids. Germline loops: CDR1 SGHTA, CDR2 FQGNSA.

V and J are TRBV6-4 and TRBJ2-2, with 7 bases identical to TRBD2. After removal of 0 bases from V and 0 bases from J, the junction contained 4 bases not matched to a gene. This CDR3 spans 17 amino acids. Looked up from germline, CDR1 is MRHNA and CDR2 is SNTAGT. The CDR3 sequence is CASSDSWAGANTGELFF. CDR3 nucleotides: TGTGCCAGCAGTGACTCATGGGCGGGGGCGAACACCGGGGAGCTGTTTTTT.

This clone has more than one count but fewer than ten. The chain uses TRBV7-2 and TRBJ2-2, with 8 positions matching TRBD1. CDR1 and CDR2 from the germline V gene are SGHTA and FQGNSA. The CDR3 sequence is 17 residues long. V was pared by 1 base and J by 5 bases, with 9 bases of the junction left unmatched. The CDR3 spells CASSLDFGRGHTGELFF. The CDR3 region has the DNA TGTGCCAGCAGCTTAGATTTCGGCAGGGGGCATACCGGGGAGCTGTTTTTT.

This clone was detected once. V usage is TRBV10-2 and J usage is TRBJ1-1, with a possible D match to TRBD1 (5 bases). Trimming shortened V by 3 bases and J by 8 bases, and 13 bases separated the two germline ends. Germline V gene data show CDR1 as WSHSY and CDR2 as SAAADI. This CDR3 is built from 13 residues. DNA of the CDR3: TGCGCCAGCAGTGATATGAGGGGACTAGAAGCTTTCTTT. This codes for CASSDMRGLEAFF.

V gene TRBV15 combines with J gene TRBJ2-5; D is perhaps TRBD1 (6 bases). Germline V gene data show CDR1 as LNHNV and CDR2 as YYDKDF (reference sequence). V lost 1 base and J lost 1, with 13 bases in between. This CDR3 is 16 amino acids long. CDR3 coding DNA: TGTGCCACCAGCAGAGGGTGGACAGCTATCCAAGAGACCCAGTACTTC. Translating it yields CATSRGWTAIQETQYF.

The chain joins TRBV20-1 to TRBJ2-1, with TRBD1 matching 10 bases. The V gene's germline CDR1 is DFQATT and CDR2 SNEGSKA (reference sequence). With 8 bases clipped from V and 16 bases from J, the junction kept 8 bases outside the gene matches. The CDR3 is 10 amino acids. The CDR3 nucleotides read TGCAGTCCAATCCGGGACAGGGGATTCTTC. Translated, it gives CSPIRDRGFF.

The chain is built from TRBV4-3 and TRBJ2-1, with 9 bases identical to TRBD1. The CDR3 covers 17 residues. The V and J ends lost 2 bases and 3 bases, in that order; junction bases with no gene match: 8. Germline CDR1 is LGHNA and CDR2 is YSLEER. DNA for the CDR3: TGCGCCAGCAGCCAAATCGTCGGGACAGGGCTCTACAATGAGCAGTTCTTC. Its translation: CASSQIVGTGLYNEQFF.

This clone was counted only a few times. The chain is built from TRBV2 and TRBJ1-1, with D possibly matching TRBD1 (6 bases). V was trimmed by 3 bases and J by 5 bases, leaving 10 bases between them. The CDR3 spans 13 residues. The germline V gene has CDR1 SNHLY and CDR2 FYNNEI. The CDR3 DNA is TGTGCCAGCAGTGACAGGGGAAGAACTGAAGCTTTCTTT. This translates into CASSDRGRTEAFF.

This chain links TRBV29-1 with TRBJ2-5; a weak D match, TRBD1 (7 bases). This CDR3 has 14 amino acids. The germline CDR1 and CDR2 sequences are SQVTM and ANQGSEA. V lost 4 bases and J 5 bases, leaving 17 bases between the germline ends. The CDR3 DNA is TGCAGCGTTGGAAGAGGAGGGGGCGCGGAGACCCAGTACTTC. It encodes CSVGRGGGAETQYF.

The V call is TRBV27, the J call TRBJ2-6; 7 bases line up with TRBD1. The germline CDR1 and CDR2 sequences are MNHEY and SMNVEV (reference sequence). The length of the CDR3 is 16 residues. With 6 bases clipped from V and 0 bases from J, the junction kept 5 bases outside the gene matches. This CDR3 is CASSTTGASGANVLTF. The DNA for the CDR3 is TGTGCCAGCAGCACCACAGGGGCCTCTGGGGCCAACGTCCTGACTTTC.

This chain links TRBV29-1 with TRBJ2-3; TRBD2 matches 10 bases. The CDR3 is 15 amino acids. The ends lost 7 bases at V and 1 base at J; junction bases unmatched: 8. The germline V gene has CDR1 SQVTM and CDR2 ANQGSEA. The DNA of the CDR3 is TGCAGCGCTCCCCCGCTAGCGGGGGGCACAGATACGCAGTATTTT. Its protein product is CSAPPLAGGTDTQYF.

This clone was detected once. The rearrangement links TRBV2 to TRBJ2-6, with unresolved D. V was clipped by 5 bases and J by 0 bases, with 8 bases between them. The CDR3 spans 15 residues. CDR1 is SNHLY, CDR2 FYNNEI, per germline. This CDR3 reads CASSLSDSGANVLTF. The DNA for the CDR3 is TGTGCCAGCAGTTTGTCGGACTCTGGGGCCAACGTCCTGACTTTC.

The chain couples TRBV4-2 to TRBJ2-2; 8 bases fit TRBD2. The CDR3 runs to 20 residues. J was trimmed by 7 bases and V by 0 bases; bases with no gene match: 19. CDR1 LGHNA and CDR2 YNFKEQ come from the germline V gene. The CDR3 loop reads CASSQDSRLVAGGFIGELFF. The DNA of the CDR3 is TGTGCCAGCAGCCAAGACTCTCGCCTTGTGGCGGGGGGTTTCATCGGGGAGCTGTTTTTT.

This clone has a single count. This sequence joins TRBV14 and TRBJ2-2; TRBD2 agrees at 7 bases. Germline loops: CDR1 SGHDN, CDR2 FVKESK. Trimming at V came to 8 bases and at J to 4 bases, leaving 7 bases not matched to a gene. This CDR3 is built from 14 residues. This chain's CDR3 is CASRRGVSTGELFF. CDR3 in DNA: TGTGCCAGCCGCCGGGGGGTCAGCACCGGGGAGCTGTTTTTT.

This rearrangement joins TRBV6-5 to TRBJ2-7; either TRBD1 or TRBD2 may supply D (5 bases each). CDR1 is MNHEY, CDR2 SVGAGI, per germline. Trimming removed 2 bases from V and 6 bases from J, with 14 bases in between. The CDR3 is made up of 14 amino acids. The CDR3 spells CASSYDMGVGEQYV. CDR3 nucleotide sequence: TGTGCCAGCAGTTACGATATGGGGGTGGGCGAGCAGTACGTC.

This clone is medium-sized. V is TRBV11-2 and J is TRBJ2-1, with TRBD2 matching 9 bases. The CDR3 contains 17 residues. V lost 5 bases to trimming and J lost 0 bases; unmatched junction nucleotides: 8. Germline CDR1 reads SGHAT; CDR2 reads FQNNGV. The CDR3 spells CASSPIAGVSSYNEQFF. CDR3 nucleotide sequence: TGTGCCAGCAGCCCTATAGCGGGGGTGAGCTCCTACAATGAGCAGTTCTTC.

As to this clone: Distinct nucleotide sequences in the sample also encode this CDR3. V usage is TRBV7-3 and J usage is TRBJ1-1; D perhaps matches TRBD1 (5 bases). V gave up 3 bases and J gave up 3 bases, with 8 bases separating them. Germline assignment: CDR1 SGHTA and CDR2 FQGTGA. CDR3 length equals 13 residues. The CDR3 reads CASSFGGDTEAFF. CDR3 DNA: TGTGCCAGCAGCTTTGGAGGGGACACTGAAGCTTTCTTT.

V and J are TRBV6-5 and TRBJ2-1; D is ambiguous. Germline CDR1 reads MNHEY; CDR2 reads SVGAGI. This CDR3 region has 11 residues. Trimming cost V 5 bases and J 4 bases, with 3 bases left between them. CDR3 sequence: CASSQYNEQFF. DNA of the CDR3: TGTGCCAGCAGTCAGTACAATGAGCAGTTCTTC.

The V gene is TRBV27, the J gene TRBJ2-7; the D is unclear. This CDR3 is built from 14 residues. V dropped 0 bases and J dropped 2 bases, with 8 bases sitting between them. Germline V CDR1 and CDR2: MNHEY, SMNVEV (reference sequence). The CDR3 region is CASSLSPNTYEQYF. CDR3 nucleotides: TGTGCCAGCAGTTTATCCCCTAATACCTACGAGCAGTACTTC.

V is TRBV5-1 and J is TRBJ1-2, with 7 bases aligning to TRBD1. The germline CDR1 and CDR2 sequences are SGHRS and YFSETQ. V gave up 0 bases and J gave up 13 bases; unmatched junction bases: 12. CDR3 length: 14 residues. The DNA for the CDR3 is TGCGCCAGCAGCTTGGCCACAGGGGCCCCGGAAGGCACCTTC. Its translation: CASSLATGAPEGTF.

The genes are TRBV30 and TRBJ2-1; 7 nucleotides match TRBD2. CDR1 is GTSNPN and CDR2 is SVGIG in the germline V gene (reference sequence). The length of the CDR3 is 15 residues. Losses at the gene ends were 4 bases for V and 0 bases for J; bases not matched to a gene: 6. The CDR3 DNA reads as TGTGCCTGGAATCCGGGAGGCAGCTCCTACAATGAGCAGTTCTTC. Its translation is CAWNPGGSSYNEQFF.

The V and J genes are TRBV14 and TRBJ2-3, with D maybe TRBD2 (6 bases). CDR1 and CDR2 from the germline V gene are SGHDN and FVKESK. Trimming took off 4 bases at V and 6 bases at J, with 17 bases between the two ends. CDR3 size: 15 residues. The CDR3 is CASSPGLRFWDTQYF. In DNA form, the CDR3 reads TGTGCCAGCAGCCCGGGACTCCGATTTTGGGATACGCAGTATTTT.

The chain uses TRBV4-3 and TRBJ2-2, with 8 nucleotides matching TRBD1. The CDR3 is 16 amino acids. V dropped 5 bases and J dropped 5; count of bases not matched to a gene: 10. CDR1 LGHNA and CDR2 YSLEER come from the germline V gene. As DNA, the CDR3 is TGCGCCAGCAGCTACGCTGCAGGGGGCTATACCGGGGAGCTGTTTTTT. It specifies CASSYAAGGYTGELFF.

The V call is TRBV5-1, the J call TRBJ1-3; the D gene is possibly TRBD1 (6 bases). Germline CDR1 and CDR2: SGHRS and YFSETQ. The V end lost 0 bases, the J end lost 4 bases, and 8 bases lay between the germline ends. The CDR3 has 14 residues. This CDR3 reads CASSLGGPGNTIYF. CDR3 sequence (DNA): TGCGCCAGCAGCTTGGGGGGGCCAGGAAACACCATATATTTT. The variable domain in full, completed from reference TRBV5-1 and TRBJ1-3, reads KAGVTQTPRYLIKTRGQQVTLSCSPISGHRSVSWYQQTPGQGLQFLFEYFSETQRNKGNFPGRFSGRQFSNSRSEMNVSTLELGDSALYLCASSLGGPGNTIYFGEGSWLTVV.

This rearrangement joins TRBV28 to TRBJ1-1; D perhaps matches TRBD1 (5 bases). Germline loops: CDR1 MDHEN, CDR2 SYDVKM. V was cut by 4 bases and J by 5 bases, with 14 bases left in between. The CDR3 consists of 14 residues. This chain's CDR3 is CASSSQALGTEAFF. The CDR3 DNA sequence: TGTGCCAGCAGTTCACAGGCCCTGGGGACTGAAGCTTTCTTT.